This is a list of T cell receptor beta chains from one sample in a study of shared clonotypes between healthy human individuals. Sequencing used immunoSEQ multiplex PCR; TCRdb keeps in-frame clones, though not all of them. The sample comprises more than 1.2 million clones, approximately 98.5% of which are singletons, and over 0.3% rests with the top ten. The sequenced material came from naive CD4+ T cells sorted from blood. These TCRs come from a man between 25 and 39 years old in good health. CDR3s include the opening cysteine and the closing phenylalanine or tryptophan. D genes are given only for firm matches. Size is omitted from some rows. Given values are once, few, many or a class for expanded clones.

J | length | size | D | V | DNA | CDR3
TRBJ1-2 | 13 | . | . | TRBV6-1 | TGTGCCAGTGGGCGGGGCGTTGGATATGGCTACACCTTC | CASGRGVGYGYTF
TRBJ2-7 | 16 | once | TRBD2 | TRBV25-1 | TGTGCCAGCAGACCCTCTTTAGCGGGAGGAGCCTACGAGCAGTACTTC | CASRPSLAGGAYEQYF
TRBJ2-2 | 15 | . | . | TRBV2 | TGTGCCAGCAGTGGACAGAGCGCGAACACCGGGGAGCTGTTTTTT | CASSGQSANTGELFF
TRBJ2-7 | 15 | . | . | TRBV18 | TGTGCCAGCTCACCACGGGCAGGGGTAGAGTACGAGCAGTACTTC | CASSPRAGVEYEQYF
TRBJ2-6 | 14 | . | . | TRBV2 | TGTGCCAGCAGCGTTGACTCTGGGGCCAACGTCCTGACTTTC | CASSVDSGANVLTF
TRBJ2-3 | 14 | . | TRBD2 | TRBV9 | TGTGCCAGCAGCGTAGGAGGGACTAGCGATACGCAGTATTTT | CASSVGGTSDTQYF
TRBJ2-7 | 14 | . | . | TRBV5-4 | TGTGCCAGCAGCTTGGAGGGCCCACGTAACGAGCAGTACTTC | CASSLEGPRNEQYF
TRBJ2-1 | 16 | . | TRBD2 | TRBV5-1 | TGCGCCAGCAGCTTGGCCGTAGCGGGACCTTACAATGAGCAGTTCTTC | CASSLAVAGPYNEQFF
TRBJ2-7 | 12 | . | . | TRBV28 | TGTGCCAACTACAGGAAACCCTACGAGCAGTACTTC | CANYRKPYEQYF
TRBJ2-1 | 14 | . | . | TRBV2 | TGTGCCAGCAGTGGACAGGAATCCTACAATGAGCAGTTCTTC | CASSGQESYNEQFF
TRBJ2-3 | 13 | . | . | TRBV29-1 | TGCAGCGTTGGAAGGCCGGACACAGATACGCAGTATTTT | CSVGRPDTDTQYF
TRBJ1-2 | 12 | . | . | TRBV19 | TGTGCCAGTAGTATGGAGGTCGGTGGCTACACCTTC | CASSMEVGGYTF
TRBJ2-3 | 16 | . | TRBD2 | TRBV7-2 | TGTGCCAGCAGCGCGACTAGCGGGAGTAGCACAGATACGCAGTATTTT | CASSATSGSSTDTQYF
TRBJ2-5 | 13 | . | . | TRBV5-8 | TGTGCCAGCAGCTTGGAGGGTCGGGAGACCCAGTACTTC | CASSLEGRETQYF
TRBJ2-7 | 15 | . | TRBD1 | TRBV18 | TGTGCCAGCTCACCAGGGACAGGGGGACTCTACGAGCAGTACTTC | CASSPGTGGLYEQYF
TRBJ1-2 | 19 | . | . | TRBV28 | TGTGCCAGCAGGCCGGCCTACACCCCACGGTCGGCCCGGGACTATGGCTACACCTTC | CASRPAYTPRSARDYGYTF
TRBJ2-3 | 18 | once | TRBD2 | TRBV18 | TGTGCCAGCTCACCAGTCCCTACTAGCGGGATTGCTGGAGATACGCAGTATTTT | CASSPVPTSGIAGDTQYF
TRBJ2-1 | 19 | . | TRBD2 | TRBV5-1 | TGCGCCAGCAGCTTGAGGGGACTAGCGGGAGGTGATTCCTACAATGAGCAGTTCTTC | CASSLRGLAGGDSYNEQFF
TRBJ2-5 | 11 | . | . | TRBV29-1 | TGCGCCGGCCGGGAACAAGAGACCCAGTACTTC | CAGREQETQYF
TRBJ2-1 | 15 | . | TRBD1 | TRBV18 | TGTGCCAGCTCCCTCGGACAGGGGGCCTACAATGAGCAGTTCTTC | CASSLGQGAYNEQFF
TRBJ2-1 | 16 | . | . | TRBV6-4 | TGTGCCAGCAGTCTTACAGGGAAGAGCTCCTACAATGAGCAGTTCTTC | CASSLTGKSSYNEQFF
TRBJ2-2 | 17 | . | TRBD1 | TRBV5-8 | TGTGCCAGCAGCTTGGAGAGCGGGACAGGGTTGATTCGGGAGCTGTTTTTT | CASSLESGTGLIRELFF
TRBJ2-7 | 16 | once | TRBD2 | TRBV4-1 | TGCGCCAGCAGCCATCCAACTAGCGGGAGGTCCCACGAGCAGTACTTC | CASSHPTSGRSHEQYF
TRBJ2-3 | 13 | . | . | TRBV5-6 | TGTGCCAGCAGCTTTAATAAGCGGACCGGAGGGTATTTT | CASSFNKRTGGYF
TRBJ2-1 | 14 | . | . | TRBV29-1 | TGCAGCGTTGCTGCTAGCGTAACCTACAATGAGCAGTTCTTC | CSVAASVTYNEQFF
TRBJ2-7 | 13 | . | . | TRBV19 | TGTGCCAGTAGTATTCCAGGAACCTACGAGCAGTACTTC | CASSIPGTYEQYF
TRBJ1-1 | 15 | . | . | TRBV9 | TGTGCCAGCAGTGCATCGGGACGGTTGAACACTGAAGCTTTCTTT | CASSASGRLNTEAFF
TRBJ1-1 | 14 | . | . | TRBV18 | TGTGCCAGCTCACCATTACAGCTGAACACTGAAGCTTTCTTT | CASSPLQLNTEAFF
TRBJ1-2 | 14 | . | TRBD1 | TRBV28 | TGTGCCAGTGACAATGGACAGGGGACCGATGGCTACACCTTC | CASDNGQGTDGYTF
TRBJ2-1 | 15 | . | . | TRBV5-6 | TGTGCCAGCAGCTTGAGAGGGGGTTCCTACAATGAGCAGTTCTTC | CASSLRGGSYNEQFF
TRBJ2-2 | 13 | . | . | TRBV28 | TGTGCCAGCAGGGTGGCAAACACCGGGGAGCTGTTTTTT | CASRVANTGELFF
TRBJ2-1 | 15 | . | . | TRBV9 | TGTGCCAGCAGCGTTTTAGGAGGAGAGTACAATGAGCAGTTCTTC | CASSVLGGEYNEQFF
TRBJ2-7 | 12 | . | . | TRBV5-1 | TGCGCCAGCAGCTTAGAAGGCTACGAGCAGTACTTC | CASSLEGYEQYF
TRBJ2-5 | 12 | . | . | TRBV5-5 | TGTGCCAGCAGCGTGGAGAGGGAGACCCAGTACTTC | CASSVERETQYF
TRBJ2-2 | 14 | once | TRBD2 | TRBV29-1 | TGCAGCGGCCGACTAGCAGGGAACACCGGGGAGCTGTTTTTT | CSGRLAGNTGELFF
TRBJ2-2 | 17 | . | TRBD2 | TRBV5-1 | TGCGCCAGCAGCTTGATGACTAGCGGGAGGGCCGCCGGGGAGCTGTTTTTT | CASSLMTSGRAAGELFF
TRBJ2-5 | 15 | . | . | TRBV7-9 | TGTGCCAGCAGCCGATTCTTGCAAGGGGAAGAGACCCAGTACTTC | CASSRFLQGEETQYF
TRBJ2-2 | 15 | . | TRBD1 | TRBV5-6 | TGTGCCAGCAGCCCCGGGACAGGGGAATCTGGGGAGCTGTTTTTT | CASSPGTGESGELFF
TRBJ1-1 | 14 | once | . | TRBV9 | TGTGCCAGCAGCGTAGCACAGGGAAACACTGAAGCTTTCTTT | CASSVAQGNTEAFF
TRBJ1-2 | 15 | . | . | TRBV7-2 | TGTGCCAGCAGCTCAAACAGAGCGCTTAACTATGGCTACACCTTC | CASSSNRALNYGYTF
TRBJ2-3 | 11 | . | . | TRBV6-1 | TGTGCCAGCAGCCTCACAGATACGCAGTATTTT | CASSLTDTQYF
TRBJ2-1 | 16 | . | TRBD1 | TRBV6-4 | TGTGCCAGCAGCCTCTTTTCGGGACAGCTTTACAATGAGCAGTTCTTC | CASSLFSGQLYNEQFF
TRBJ2-5 | 15 | . | TRBD2 | TRBV7-6 | TGTGCCAGCAGCTTAGGTAGCGGGAGCCAAGAGACCCAGTACTTC | CASSLGSGSQETQYF
TRBJ2-2 | 15 | once | . | TRBV19 | TGTGCCAGTATAGGGGATTACGCGAACACCGGGGAGCTGTTTTTT | CASIGDYANTGELFF
TRBJ2-1 | 17 | . | TRBD2 | TRBV4-3 | TGCGCCAGCAGCCAAGCGGTCTCGAGGGAGGGGTACAATGAGCAGTTCTTC | CASSQAVSREGYNEQFF
TRBJ1-3 | 18 | . | . | TRBV14 | TGTGCCAGCAGCCAACGTCCTGGACACCTCCACTCTGGAAACACCATATATTTT | CASSQRPGHLHSGNTIYF
TRBJ2-7 | 12 | . | . | TRBV29-1 | TGCAGCGTTCCTGGCCCCCTAGGGGAGCAGTACTTC | CSVPGPLGEQYF
TRBJ2-3 | 16 | . | TRBD2 | TRBV10-2 | TGCGCCAGCAGTGAGTCCGGGACTAGCGGCACAGATACGCAGTATTTT | CASSESGTSGTDTQYF
TRBJ1-2 | 14 | once | TRBD1 | TRBV7-9 | TGTGCCAGCAGCTACCTAAAGGGACAGCGAGGGGGCACCTTC | CASSYLKGQRGGTF